The 19 T cell receptor beta chains below come from one sample, sequenced in a study of shared clonotypes between healthy human individuals. The assay was immunoSEQ multiplex PCR, and TCRdb's table has in-frame clones only and misses some. The profile shows over a million clones, 78% of them singletons. The sequenced material came from memory CD4+ T cells from PBMCs. Sample subset: CD45RA-negative fraction. Every receptor here comes from a man younger than 30 in good health. Some clones in this sample may be carry-over from other donors' samples.

This chain joins TRBV13 and TRBJ1-2; D unresolved. Trimming pared 1 base from V and 12 bases from J, leaving 12 bases between. The CDR3 extends over 12 amino acids. Germline V gene lookup returns CDR1 PRHDT and CDR2 FYEKMQ (reference sequence). Written as DNA, the CDR3 is TGTGCCAGCAGCTTAGAGGGCAGAGTCGACACCTTC. This encodes CASSLEGRVDTF.

The CDR3 loop is CASSYGDSSYEQYF. In DNA form, the CDR3 reads TGTGCCAGCAGTTACGGAGACTCCTCCTACGAGCAGTACTTC. The genes are TRBV6-5 and TRBJ2-7, with D hard to call. CDR3 length: 14 amino acids. Trimming left V 2 bases short and J 0 bases short, with 8 bases between. Germline V gene lookup returns CDR1 MNHEY and CDR2 SVGAGI.

The chain employs TRBV5-1 and TRBJ2-1; D is unclear. V lost 6 bases to trimming and J lost 2 bases, with 9 bases between them. Germline-derived CDR1 and CDR2 are SGHRS and YFSETQ. This CDR3 contains 13 residues. The CDR3 region is CASTTPTYNEQFF. The CDR3 DNA sequence: TGCGCCAGCACCACCCCTACCTACAATGAGCAGTTCTTC.

V gene TRBV28 combines with J gene TRBJ1-1; possible D gene TRBD1, 5 bases. The CDR3 runs to 19 residues. Trimming pared 8 bases from V and 0 bases from J, leaving 28 bases between. Germline CDR1 reads MDHEN; CDR2 reads SYDVKM. The CDR3 protein is CASPPLRAGWRGLNTEAFF. The DNA for the CDR3 is TGTGCCAGCCCCCCCCTCAGGGCAGGGTGGCGAGGATTGAACACTGAAGCTTTCTTT.

A word on this clone: Other nucleotide sequences from this sample produce the same CDR3. This chain connects TRBV4-3 to TRBJ1-1; D uncertain. Trimming took off 1 base at V and 3 bases at J, with 12 bases between the two ends. This CDR3 has 15 residues. Germline CDR1 reads LGHNA; CDR2 reads YSLEER. In DNA, the CDR3 is TGCGCCAGCAGCCAAGGGGTCGGGCGGGACACTGAAGCTTTCTTT. Translation: CASSQGVGRDTEAFF.

The chain recombines TRBV18 with TRBJ2-5; D unresolved. This CDR3 comprises 14 residues. V was shortened by 3 bases and J by 1 base, with 9 bases between the two germline ends. CDR1 KGHSH and CDR2 LQKENI come from the germline V gene. The CDR3 DNA is TGTGCCAGCTCACCCTTGCGGTCCCAAGAGACCCAGTACTTC. This codes for CASSPLRSQETQYF.

Of note for this clone: The sample has other DNA sequences that encode this CDR3 too. This chain uses TRBV5-1 with TRBJ2-1; the match to TRBD2 covers 8 bases. This CDR3 region has 15 residues. Germline V gene sequence: CDR1 SGHRS, CDR2 YFSETQ. After removal of 2 bases from V and 1 base from J, the junction contained 2 bases not matched to a gene. The CDR3 is CASSFSGSSYNEQFF. CDR3 nucleotide sequence: TGCGCCAGCAGCTTCAGCGGGAGTTCCTACAATGAGCAGTTCTTC.

This clone was seen a handful of times. Here the CDR3 reads CASSPLGERDPGTDTQYF. CDR3 coding DNA: TGTGCCAGCAGCCCCTTGGGGGAGCGGGACCCGGGCACAGATACGCAGTATTTT. The V call is TRBV4-2, the J call TRBJ2-3; 7 bases agree with TRBD2. The CDR3 spans 18 residues. The V segment lost 4 bases and the J segment 1 base; nucleotides outside the gene matches: 14. CDR1 LGHNA and CDR2 YNFKEQ come from the germline V gene.

The chain has TRBV5-1 and TRBJ2-7, with 8 bases matching TRBD2. Germline V lookup: CDR1 SGHRS, CDR2 YFSETQ. V shed 0 bases, J shed 0 bases, and the junction held 5 bases outside the gene matches. This CDR3 contains 16 residues. The CDR3 here is CASSLADGRASYEQYF. The CDR3 region has the DNA TGCGCCAGCAGCTTGGCCGACGGGAGGGCCTCCTACGAGCAGTACTTC.

This clone has a handful of counts. The chain links TRBV30 to TRBJ1-6, with TRBD1 identical over 7 bases. CDR1 is GTSNPN and CDR2 is SVGIG in the germline V gene (reference sequence). After removal of 3 bases from V and 5 bases from J, the junction contained 4 bases not matched to a gene. The CDR3 consists of 14 residues. In nucleotides, the CDR3 is TGTGCCTGGAGAACAGGGGTGGATAATTCACCCCTCCACTTT. It translates to CAWRTGVDNSPLHF.

The chain links TRBV9 to TRBJ2-3; TRBD2 matches at 11 bases. From germline, CDR1 is SGDLS and CDR2 YYNGEE. The CDR3 totals 16 residues. Trimming at V came to 2 bases and at J to 6 bases, leaving 8 bases not matched to a gene. The CDR3 DNA sequence: TGTGCCAGCAGCGTCCTAGCGGGGGGATATGAGGATACGCAGTATTTT. It codes for CASSVLAGGYEDTQYF.

This chain connects TRBV28 to TRBJ1-1; TRBD1 might be the D (5 bases). V shed 10 bases and J shed 0 bases, with 12 bases lying between them. CDR3 length: 13 residues. Germline lookup yields CDR1 MDHEN and CDR2 SYDVKM. CDR3 coding DNA: TGTGCCACCGGCGGGGGGGTGAACACTGAAGCTTTCTTT. Translating it yields CATGGGVNTEAFF.

The rearrangement links TRBV6-5 to TRBJ2-1; tentative D call: TRBD2 (6 bases). The CDR3 is 15 amino acids. Germline CDR1 reads MNHEY; CDR2 reads SVGAGI. The germline V and J ends were trimmed by 2 bases and 5 bases, with 13 bases remaining between them. The CDR3 spells CASSYRAGPNNEQFF. In DNA form, the CDR3 reads TGTGCCAGCAGTTACCGTGCGGGGCCAAACAATGAGCAGTTCTTC.

The J gene is TRBJ1-6, the V gene TRBV30; a possible D gene is TRBD1 (6 bases). This CDR3 is 13 amino acids long. V gave up 4 bases and J gave up 7 bases, with 11 bases separating them. The germline gives CDR1 GTSNPN, CDR2 SVGIG (reference sequence). CDR3 sequence (DNA): TGTGCCTGGACGCAGGGGTACAATTCACCCCTCCACTTT. The encoded protein is CAWTQGYNSPLHF.

This chain uses TRBV27 with TRBJ2-4; possibly TRBD1 for D (6 bases). This CDR3 is 15 amino acids long. V lost 1 base and J lost 8, with 15 bases in between. From germline, CDR1 is MNHEY and CDR2 SMNVEV (reference sequence). The CDR3 nucleotides read TGTGCCAGCAGTTTATATGGGACAAAGAGTTACATTCAGTACTTC. It translates to CASSLYGTKSYIQYF.

The gene calls are TRBV28 and TRBJ2-4, with TRBD1 matching over 10 bases. Germline CDR1 reads MDHEN; CDR2 reads SYDVKM. The CDR3 is made up of 14 amino acids. Trimming cost V 6 bases and J 8 bases; bases outside gene matches: 7. CDR3: CASSSTGGTDIQYF. DNA of the CDR3: TGTGCCAGCAGCTCGACAGGGGGCACGGACATTCAGTACTTC.

This clone was observed a few times. The same CDR3 also results from other DNA sequences found in this sample. The gene calls are TRBV10-3 and TRBJ2-5; D remains unclear. V dropped 0 bases and J dropped 2 bases, with 1 base sitting between them. Germline values: CDR1 ENHRY, CDR2 SYGVKD. The CDR3 runs 12 residues. The chain's CDR3 is CAISESQETQYF. For the CDR3, the DNA is TGTGCCATCAGTGAGTCTCAAGAGACCCAGTACTTC.

This clone has a handful of counts. The chain carries TRBV30 and TRBJ2-5, with 8 bases matching TRBD2. J gave up 5 bases and V 3 bases, and 5 bases lay outside the gene matches. CDR3 length equals 13 residues. Germline-derived CDR1 and CDR2 are GTSNPN and SVGIG (reference sequence). The CDR3 DNA reads TGTGCCTGGAGCTTTACTAGCGGCGAGACCCAGTACTTC. This gives the protein CAWSFTSGETQYF.

This clone appeared a few times. The gene calls are TRBV28 and TRBJ2-7; D ambiguous. The CDR3 has 14 residues. Per germline, CDR1 MDHEN and CDR2 SYDVKM. Between the trimmed V and J ends, which lost 8 bases and 6 bases, there was a span of 20 bases. CDR3 bases: TGTGCCAGCCAACTTTACTCCTTCCGCCGCGAGCAGTACTTC. Translating it yields CASQLYSFRREQYF.